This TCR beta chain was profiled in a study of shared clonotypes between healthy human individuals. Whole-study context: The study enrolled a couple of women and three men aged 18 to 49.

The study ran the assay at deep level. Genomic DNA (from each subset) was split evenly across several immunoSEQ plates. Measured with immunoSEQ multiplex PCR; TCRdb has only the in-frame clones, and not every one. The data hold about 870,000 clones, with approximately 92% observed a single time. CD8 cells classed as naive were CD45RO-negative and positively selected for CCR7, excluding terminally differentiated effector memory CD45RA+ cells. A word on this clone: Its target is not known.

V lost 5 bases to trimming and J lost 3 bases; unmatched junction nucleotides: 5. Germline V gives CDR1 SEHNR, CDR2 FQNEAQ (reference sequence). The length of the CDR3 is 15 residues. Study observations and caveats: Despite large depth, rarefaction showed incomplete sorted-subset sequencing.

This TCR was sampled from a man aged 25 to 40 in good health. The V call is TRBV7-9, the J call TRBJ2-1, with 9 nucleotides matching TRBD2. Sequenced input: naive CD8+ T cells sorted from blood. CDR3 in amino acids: CASSPREGNYNEQFF. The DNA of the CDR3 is TGTGCCAGCAGCCCGCGGGAGGGCAACTACAATGAGCAGTTCTTC. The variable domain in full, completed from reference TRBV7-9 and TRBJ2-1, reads DTGVSQNPRHKITKRGQNVTFRCDPISEHNRLYWYRQTLGQGPEFLTYFQNEAQLEKSRLLSDRFSAERPKGSFSTLEIQRTEQGDSAMYLCASSPREGNYNEQFFGPGTRLTVL.